The text below deals with one TCR beta chain. This sample was included in a study of OX40 agonist ivuxolimab in advanced cancers. Germline lookup yields CDR1 SGHRS and CDR2 YFSETQ. This CDR3 is 16 amino acids long. The V end lost 4 bases, the J end lost 0 bases, and 14 bases lay between the germline ends. TCRdb's table, derived via immunoSEQ multiplex PCR, lists solely in-frame clones and lacks some. This sample has around 77,000 clones, with 80% to 90% found just once. The TCR originated in an adult with an advanced solid tumor such as melanoma, head and neck, liver or kidney cancer. Sequences were derived from CD4+ or CD8+ T cells sorted from blood, sampled in a trial of the OX40 agonist ivuxolimab. The rearrangement uses TRBV5-1 and TRBJ2-1, with D maybe TRBD2 (6 bases). In DNA form, the CDR3 reads TGCGCCAGCAGCCCCACTACTAGCAGCTCCTACAATGAGCAGTTCTTC. Translating gives CASSPTTSSSYNEQFF.